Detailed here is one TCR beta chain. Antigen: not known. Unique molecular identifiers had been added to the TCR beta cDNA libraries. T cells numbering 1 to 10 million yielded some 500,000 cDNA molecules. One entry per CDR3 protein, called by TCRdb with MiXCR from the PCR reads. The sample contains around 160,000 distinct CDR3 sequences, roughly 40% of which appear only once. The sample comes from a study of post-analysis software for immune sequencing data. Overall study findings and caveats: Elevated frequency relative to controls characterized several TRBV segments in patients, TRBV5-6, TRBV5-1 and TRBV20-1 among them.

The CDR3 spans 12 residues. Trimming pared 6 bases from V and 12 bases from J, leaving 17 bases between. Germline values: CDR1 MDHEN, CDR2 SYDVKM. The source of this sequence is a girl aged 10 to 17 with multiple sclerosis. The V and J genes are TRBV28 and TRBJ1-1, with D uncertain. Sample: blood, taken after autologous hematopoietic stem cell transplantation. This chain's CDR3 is CASRAYTERTFF. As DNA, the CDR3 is TGTGCCAGCAGGGCCTACACGGAACGGACTTTCTTT.